A selection of T cell receptor beta chains follows, all from one sample in a study of control samples from healthy donors and cancer patients. This table comes from immunoSEQ multiplex PCR, and its TCRdb copy is limited to in-frame clones, with some not included. Of about 150,000 clones in the sample, approximately 93% were seen once. The material sequenced was blood. These receptors originate from a man in his forties or fifties in good health. The CDR3 runs from the conserved cysteine through the conserved F or W. The D gene is left open where the match is weak. Clone size is shown for a subset of rows, as once, few, many or a class of expanded clone.

TRBD2 | - | TRBJ2-2 | TRBV10-2 | CASRPPGGFTGELFF | TGCGCCAGCAGGCCCCCGGGGGGATTCACCGGGGAGCTGTTTTTT
TRBD2 | - | TRBJ2-3 | TRBV7-3 | CASSLLAGGLTSTDTQYF | TGTGCCAGCAGCTTACTAGCGGGGGGGCTTACTAGCACAGATACGCAGTATTTT
- | - | TRBJ1-1 | TRBV11-2 | CASSLQILNTEAFF | TGTGCCAGCAGCCTCCAAATATTGAACACTGAAGCTTTCTTT
- | - | TRBJ1-5 | TRBV3-1/TRBV3-2 | CASSHSIGPQHF | TGTGCCAGCAGCCATTCTATTGGGCCCCAGCATTTT
- | once | TRBJ1-1 | TRBV5-1 | CASSAMGQMNTEAFF | TGCGCCAGCAGCGCGATGGGGCAGATGAACACTGAAGCTTTCTTT
TRBD2 | - | TRBJ2-1 | TRBV7-9 | CASSLGEGSYNEQFF | TGTGCCAGCAGCCTGGGGGAGGGGTCCTACAATGAGCAGTTCTTC
- | - | TRBJ1-5 | TRBV7-2 | CASSVREGWKPQHF | TGTGCCAGCAGCGTCCGGGAGGGTTGGAAGCCCCAGCATTTT
- | - | TRBJ2-7 | TRBV10-1 | CASSDVEDAYEQYF | TGCGCCAGCAGTGATGTTGAGGATGCCTACGAGCAGTACTTC
- | - | TRBJ1-5 | TRBV28 | CASVGRHSNQPQHF | TGTGCCAGCGTGGGCCGGCATAGCAATCAGCCCCAGCATTTT
- | - | TRBJ1-3 | TRBV28 | CAILSGNTIYF | TGTGCCATTCTCTCTGGAAACACCATATATTTT
- | once | TRBJ1-2 | TRBV28 | CASSSGLRGGAWGYTF | TGTGCCAGCAGTTCGGGTTTGAGGGGGGGCGCTTGGGGCTACACCTTC
- | - | TRBJ1-1 | TRBV4-2 | CASSQVTKGNTEAFF | TGTGCCAGCAGCCAAGTAACCAAAGGGAACACTGAAGCTTTCTTT
- | - | TRBJ1-5 | TRBV4-1 | CASSQGSNNQPQHF | TGCGCCAGCAGCCAGGGGAGTAACAATCAGCCCCAGCATTTT
TRBD1 | - | TRBJ1-2 | TRBV5-6 | CASSQGQYYGYTF | TGTGCCAGCAGCCAGGGACAGTACTATGGCTACACCTTC
TRBD2 | - | TRBJ2-3 | TRBV7-2 | CASGNAGTSGTDTQYF | TGTGCCAGCGGGAATGCCGGGACTAGTGGCACAGATACGCAGTATTTT
TRBD2 | - | TRBJ2-3 | TRBV5-1 | CASSLDSGDTDTQYF | TGCGCCAGCAGCTTGGATAGCGGGGACACAGATACGCAGTATTTT
- | - | TRBJ1-2 | TRBV15 | CATSESLGVNYGYTF | TGTGCCACCAGCGAAAGCCTCGGGGTAAACTATGGCTACACCTTC
- | - | TRBJ2-7 | TRBV12-5 | CASAFDSYEQYF | TGTGCTAGTGCCTTTGATTCCTACGAGCAGTACTTC
- | - | TRBJ2-7 | TRBV6-1 | CASSEFARQAYEQYF | TGTGCCAGCAGTGAATTCGCCCGACAGGCCTACGAGCAGTACTTC
TRBD1 | - | TRBJ1-5 | TRBV7-9 | CASSLVDRGNSNQPQHF | TGTGCCAGCAGCTTAGTGGACAGGGGAAATAGCAATCAGCCCCAGCATTTT